The 25 T cell receptor beta chains listed next were all sequenced from one sample in a study of beta chain features in type 1 diabetes. Sequencing targeted expressed TCRB transcripts, as all isolated RNA had been reverse transcribed. Some clones are missing from TCRdb's copy, which holds only in-frame ones; the method was immunoSEQ multiplex PCR. This sample carries 250,000 to 400,000 clones, around 13% of them seen once, and the ten largest clones take roughly 6.7%. The specimen sequenced was central memory CD4+ T cells from blood. The receptors were sampled from a man aged 25 to 40 in good health.

This clone was picked up a small number of times. The chain links TRBV4-3 to TRBJ2-1; TRBD1 might be the D (6 bases). The CDR3 totals 16 residues. Trimming removed 1 base from V and 6 bases from J, with 16 bases in between. The germline CDR1 and CDR2 sequences are LGHNA and YSLEER. The CDR3 reads CASSQGGLIRFNEQFF. The CDR3 DNA is TGCGCCAGCAGCCAAGGGGGGCTAATCCGTTTCAATGAGCAGTTCTTC.

This clone was observed many times. This chain links TRBV27 with TRBJ1-1; TRBD1 agrees at 8 bases. The V and J ends lost 2 bases and 11 bases, in that order; junction bases with no gene match: 7. This CDR3 comprises 13 residues. The V gene's germline CDR1 is MNHEY and CDR2 SMNVEV (reference sequence). The CDR3 DNA sequence: TGTGCCAGCAGTTTACAGGGGGCCGTGGGCGCTTTCTTT. Encoded protein: CASSLQGAVGAFF.

The chain employs TRBV6-5 and TRBJ2-3, with a weak D call TRBD2 (5 bases). The CDR3 consists of 14 residues. The V gene lost 10 bases and the J gene lost 0 bases, with 14 bases spanning the gap. Germline V gene sequence: CDR1 MNHEY, CDR2 SVGAGI. Here the CDR3 DNA reads TGTGCCACCGTGCCCGGACTGAGCACAGATACGCAGTATTTT. Amino acid sequence: CATVPGLSTDTQYF.

This chain connects TRBV1 to TRBJ2-1; TRBD2 reflects the table's D call only, with no check against the DNA. TRBV1 constitutes a pseudogene. The CDR3 consists of 15 residues. CDR3 sequence reads: CTSSQGLYSYNEQFF. CDR3 DNA: TGCACCAGCAGCCAAGGACTTTACTCCTACAATGAGCAGTTCTTC.

This clone appeared a few times. The V call is TRBV27, the J call TRBJ2-3; 9 bases fit TRBD2. The germline V gene encodes CDR1 MNHEY and CDR2 SMNVEV (reference sequence). The junction had 8 bases not matched to a gene; V was cut back by 6 bases and J by 10 bases. CDR3 length equals 13 residues. The CDR3 DNA sequence: TGTGCCAGCAGCTATAGCGGGAGTGGTGCGCAGTATTTT. Translation gives CASSYSGSGAQYF.

The CDR3 loop is CASSLAKQAGPQHF. Written as DNA, the CDR3 is TGTGCCAGCAGCTTAGCGAAACAGGCAGGTCCCCAGCATTTT. J is TRBJ1-5 and V is TRBV7-2, with D possibly matching TRBD1 (5 bases). CDR1 and CDR2 from the germline V gene are SGHTA and FQGNSA. The V gene lost 0 bases and the J gene lost 10 bases, with 13 bases spanning the gap. This CDR3 spans 14 amino acids. The whole variable domain, remainder taken from reference TRBV7-2 and TRBJ1-5, is GAGVSQSPSNKVTEKGKDVELRCDPISGHTALYWYRQSLGQGLEFLIYFQGNSAPDKSGLPSDRFSAERTGGSVSTLTIQRTQQEDSAVYLCASSLAKQAGPQHFGDGTRLSIL.

The chain combines TRBV7-9 with TRBJ1-5; D possibly corresponds to TRBD1 (5 bases). There are 14 residues in the CDR3. Germline loops: CDR1 SEHNR, CDR2 FQNEAQ (reference sequence). The V end lost 0 bases, the J end lost 4 bases, and 7 bases lay between the germline ends. The CDR3 DNA is TGTGCCAGCAGCTTAGCGGGACTAAATCAGCCCCAGCATTTT. Its translation: CASSLAGLNQPQHF.

Many counts were recorded for this clone. The chain is built from TRBV15 and TRBJ2-7, with 7 positions matching TRBD1. This CDR3 has 13 amino acids. Germline-derived CDR1 and CDR2 are LNHNV and YYDKDF (reference sequence). CDR3 residues: CATSRDLGGDLTV. The CDR3, as DNA: TGTGCCACCAGCAGAGATTTAGGGGGCGACTTAACCGTC.

The chain recombines TRBV7-8 with TRBJ1-1; perhaps TRBD1 as D (5 bases). The CDR3 extends over 13 amino acids. Trimming shortened V by 0 bases and J by 10 bases, and 12 bases separated the two germline ends. Germline CDR1 is SGHVS and CDR2 is FQNEAQ. Here the CDR3 DNA reads TGTGCCAGCAGCTTAGCGCGTCAGGGTGTAGCTTTCTTT. Its protein product is CASSLARQGVAFF.

This clone was seen more than once but under ten times. The CDR3 sequence is CASSREDSSYNSPLHF. The CDR3 coding sequence is TGCGCCAGCAGTCGCGAGGACAGCTCCTATAATTCACCCCTCCACTTT. This chain connects TRBV23-1 to TRBJ1-6; tentative D call: TRBD1 (6 bases). TRBV23-1 is treated as an ORF (open reading frame) with a function not yet certain. The CDR3 runs to 16 residues. V was trimmed by 4 bases and J by 0 bases, leaving 10 bases between them.

In its sample, this clone was seen a few times. The chain has TRBV29-1 and TRBJ2-2, with D possibly being TRBD2 (6 bases). The germline V and J ends were trimmed by 3 bases and 1 base, with 6 bases remaining between them. Germline lookup yields CDR1 SQVTM and CDR2 ANQGSEA. This CDR3 has 13 residues. The CDR3 DNA is TGCAGCGTTGAGCGGGAGAACACCGGGGAGCTGTTTTTT. It codes for CSVERENTGELFF.

The chain is built from TRBV4-3 and TRBJ2-5; 8 bases line up with TRBD1. From germline, CDR1 is LGHNA and CDR2 YSLEER. The CDR3 sequence is 13 residues long. Trimming cost V 5 bases and J 5 bases; bases outside gene matches: 4. DNA for the CDR3: TGCGCCAGCAGCGGGCGGACAGGGGAGACCCAGTACTTC. Protein product: CASSGRTGETQYF.

The chain recombines TRBV7-2 with TRBJ2-1, with D perhaps TRBD2 (6 bases). Germline V gene data show CDR1 as SGHTA and CDR2 as FQGNSA. The V and J ends lost 6 bases and 0 bases respectively, with 18 bases between them. CDR3 size: 17 residues. The CDR3 DNA reads TGTGCCAGCAGAACACCCCTCGGCGGGAACTCCTACAATGAGCAGTTCTTC. Protein product: CASRTPLGGNSYNEQFF.

This chain joins TRBV10-3 and TRBJ2-7, with no clear D. The CDR3 contains 11 residues. From germline, CDR1 is ENHRY and CDR2 SYGVKD. V was trimmed by 10 bases and J by 3 bases, leaving 10 bases between them. CDR3 coding DNA: TGTGCCACCTACACAGACTACGAGCAGTACTTC. It is translated as CATYTDYEQYF.

Many counts were recorded for this clone. The junction and the germline gene differ at one end; a read error may be behind it. The rearrangement uses TRBV10-2 and TRBJ2-7, with D unresolved. Per germline, CDR1 WSHSY and CDR2 SAAADI. The CDR3 covers 17 residues. Here the CDR3 DNA reads TGCGCCAGCAGTGACCGGACGACCATACGCATCGGCTACGGGCAGTACTTC. Its protein product is CASSDRTTIRIGYGQYF.

The chain uses TRBV6-1 and TRBJ2-1; D not resolved. The germline gives CDR1 MNHNS, CDR2 SASEGT. Trimming shortened V by 10 bases and J by 10 bases, and 14 bases separated the two germline ends. The CDR3 sequence is 11 residues long. The DNA of the CDR3 is TGTGCCATCACCGCATACGGGGAGCAGTTCTTC. The encoded protein is CAITAYGEQFF.

In this sample, this clone turned up a few times. This may come from a read error, since a much larger clone is one base off. This chain connects TRBV30 to TRBJ2-7; TRBD2 agrees at 9 bases. The CDR3 covers 14 residues. Germline V gene sequence: CDR1 GTSNPN, CDR2 SVGIG (reference sequence). CDR3 bases: TGTGCCGGGAGTGTACCGGGACTAGCATACGAGCAGTACGTC. This codes for CAGSVPGLAYEQYV.

This clone was seen more than once but under ten times. This sequence joins TRBV7-2 and TRBJ2-1, with 11 bases aligning to TRBD2. CDR1 SGHTA and CDR2 FQGNSA come from the germline V gene. With V trimmed by 4 bases and J by 2 bases, 7 bases remained unmatched. The CDR3 has 17 amino acids. The CDR3: CASSSQLAGVTYNEQFF. CDR3 DNA sequence: TGTGCCAGCAGCTCGCAACTAGCGGGAGTGACCTACAATGAGCAGTTCTTC.

This rearrangement joins TRBV6-1 to TRBJ2-2, with no clear D. Germline V CDR1 and CDR2: MNHNS, SASEGT. This CDR3 comprises 14 residues. Trimming took off 2 bases at V and 5 bases at J, with 9 bases between the two ends. The CDR3 spells CASSEMWQTGELFF. The CDR3 bases are TGTGCCAGCAGTGAAATGTGGCAAACCGGGGAGCTGTTTTTT.

This clone was picked up a small number of times. This may be a read error, as it is one base from a much larger clone. This chain connects TRBV5-6 to TRBJ2-6; 7 nucleotides align to TRBD2. The V gene end was trimmed by 4 bases and the J gene end by 0 bases; junction bases not matched to a gene: 4. Germline assignment: CDR1 SGHDT and CDR2 YYEEEE. The CDR3 is 16 residues long. This CDR3 is CASSPGGTSGANVLTF. CDR3 DNA sequence: TGTGCCAGCAGCCCGGGAGGCACCTCTGGGGCCAACGTCCTGACTTTC.

With respect to this clone: Other nucleotide sequences from this sample produce the same CDR3. V gene TRBV11-2 combines with J gene TRBJ2-5, with D unclear. V was clipped by 1 base and J by 4 bases, with 10 bases between them. Germline V gives CDR1 SGHAT, CDR2 FQNNGV. The CDR3 runs to 14 residues. The CDR3: CASSLVLGRETQYF. The CDR3 coding sequence is TGTGCCAGCAGCTTAGTGCTAGGGCGAGAGACCCAGTACTTC.

This clone was picked up a small number of times. The chain has TRBV6-6 and TRBJ1-1; no definite D call. The CDR3 runs to 13 residues. With 7 bases removed from V and 11 bases from J, the gap between germline ends came to 20 bases. CDR1 and CDR2 from the germline V gene are MNHNY and SVGAGI (reference sequence). The DNA of the CDR3 is TGTGCCAGCATGAACTTACGGGCCTCCGGGGCTTTCTTT. Amino acid sequence: CASMNLRASGAFF.

The rearrangement uses TRBV7-3 and TRBJ1-5, with no clear D. Per the germline V gene, CDR1 is SGHTA and CDR2 is FQGTGA. Trimming stripped 5 bases from V and 4 bases from J, with 9 bases between. The CDR3 extends over 13 amino acids. In DNA, the CDR3 is TGTGCCAGCAGCCTAGGATTTAATCAGCCCCAGCATTTT. Translation gives CASSLGFNQPQHF.

This clone has only a few counts. The chain couples TRBV5-1 to TRBJ2-3; unclear D gene. CDR1 and CDR2 (germline): SGHRS, YFSETQ. Trimming removed 4 bases at V and 0 bases at J, with 9 bases between. CDR3 length equals 14 residues. CDR3 sequence reads: CASSGKTSTDTQYF. As DNA, the CDR3 is TGCGCCAGCAGCGGAAAGACAAGCACAGATACGCAGTATTTT.

This clone was found many times. The chain is built from TRBV30 and TRBJ1-5, with D maybe TRBD1 (5 bases). CDR3 length equals 12 residues. V was cut by 2 bases and J by 7 bases, with 9 bases left in between. Germline V gene sequence: CDR1 GTSNPN, CDR2 SVGIG (reference sequence). The CDR3 DNA is TGTGCCTGGAGTCCGGAGGGGCAGCCCCAGCATTTT. This gives the protein CAWSPEGQPQHF.